A single sample is the source of the 32 T cell receptor beta chains below, sequenced in a study of technical replicates of blood from a few donors. The repertoire was sequenced with immunoSEQ multiplex PCR; TCRdb's copy has only in-frame clones and lacks some. The sample gives under 85,000 clones, 94% of which show up once; about 0.25% is in the top ten. Sequenced sample: T cells isolated from PBMCs. Receptors were obtained from a human donor in good health.

The chain employs TRBV27 and TRBJ2-3; TRBD2 matches 8 bases. Germline assignment: CDR1 MNHEY and CDR2 SMNVEV (reference sequence). CDR3 length: 16 amino acids. Trimming cost V 0 bases and J 6 bases; bases outside gene matches: 8. This CDR3 reads CASSLSSSGGLDTQYF. In DNA form, the CDR3 reads TGTGCCAGCAGTTTATCGTCTTCGGGGGGGCTCGATACGCAGTATTTT.

The chain is built from TRBV19 and TRBJ2-6; 8 nucleotides agree with TRBD1. V gave up 7 bases and J gave up 1 base; unmatched junction bases: 3. This CDR3 contains 15 residues. Germline assignment: CDR1 LNHDA and CDR2 SQIVND (reference sequence). The CDR3 region has the DNA TGTGCCAGTAAGGGACAGGCATCTGGGGCCAACGTCCTGACTTTC. Translated, it gives CASKGQASGANVLTF.

The chain is built from TRBV5-1 and TRBJ1-1, with D hard to call. CDR1 is SGHRS, CDR2 YFSETQ, per germline. Trimming shortened V by 4 bases and J by 1 base, and 14 bases separated the two germline ends. The CDR3 extends over 15 amino acids. The CDR3 spells CASSPLVVSNTEAFF. DNA of the CDR3: TGCGCCAGCAGCCCCCTTGTAGTGTCGAACACTGAAGCTTTCTTT.

The chain couples TRBV7-9 to TRBJ2-2, with 7 bases that match TRBD2. Germline loops: CDR1 SEHNR, CDR2 FQNEAQ (reference sequence). V shed 1 base and J 2 bases; nucleotides not matched to a gene: 7. The CDR3 spans 17 residues. CDR3 DNA sequence: TGTGCCAGCAGCTTAGGCGGGAGACGGGTCAACACCGGGGAGCTGTTTTTT. Amino acid sequence: CASSLGGRRVNTGELFF.

This clone was recorded a few times. This chain uses TRBV4-1 with TRBJ1-1; 7 bases map to TRBD1. Per the germline V gene, CDR1 is MGHRA and CDR2 is YSYEKL. Germline trimming cut 3 bases from V and 1 base from J; bases unmatched to any gene: 5. The CDR3 is made up of 15 amino acids. The CDR3: CASSHSGTANTEAFF. The DNA for the CDR3 is TGCGCCAGCAGCCACTCCGGGACAGCGAACACTGAAGCTTTCTTT.

The rearrangement links TRBV6-1 to TRBJ1-1; D is unclear. V was trimmed by 6 bases and J by 0 bases, leaving 14 bases between them. The V gene's germline CDR1 is MNHNS and CDR2 SASEGT. This CDR3 is 15 amino acids long. The CDR3 reads CASRPTMELNTEAFF. The CDR3 DNA follows: TGTGCCAGCAGGCCAACAATGGAGCTGAACACTGAAGCTTTCTTT.

The chain recombines TRBV19 with TRBJ2-1, with D tentatively TRBD2 (6 bases). The V and J ends lost 3 bases and 5 bases respectively, with 11 bases between them. The CDR3 spans 14 residues. CDR1 LNHDA and CDR2 SQIVND come from the germline V gene (reference sequence). CDR3 DNA: TGTGCCAGTAGTATCACTAGCTACGACAATGAGCAGTTCTTC. Amino acids: CASSITSYDNEQFF.

V gene TRBV5-6 combines with J gene TRBJ2-3, with TRBD2 identical over 11 bases. The CDR3 totals 16 residues. J was trimmed by 0 bases and V by 4 bases; bases with no gene match: 4. Germline V CDR1 and CDR2: SGHDT, YYEEEE. CDR3 DNA sequence: TGTGCCAGCAGCCCCCGACTAGCGGGGAGCACAGATACGCAGTATTTT. It codes for CASSPRLAGSTDTQYF.

V and J are TRBV2 and TRBJ1-1; tentatively, D is TRBD1 (6 bases). The length of the CDR3 is 16 residues. Germline loops: CDR1 SNHLY, CDR2 FYNNEI. Trimming left V 0 bases short and J 1 base short, with 12 bases between. CDR3 in DNA: TGTGCCAGCAGTGAAGCGAGACAGGCAGGGAACACTGAAGCTTTCTTT. This codes for CASSEARQAGNTEAFF.

This chain links TRBV2 with TRBJ2-1, with 8 positions matching TRBD1. The J segment lost 4 bases and the V segment lost 6 bases, leaving 8 bases of the junction unmatched. From germline, CDR1 is SNHLY and CDR2 FYNNEI. This CDR3 comprises 15 residues. Here the CDR3 reads CASRLDRGPYNEQFF. CDR3 bases: TGTGCCAGCAGACTCGACAGGGGCCCTTACAATGAGCAGTTCTTC.

The rearrangement uses TRBV9 and TRBJ1-2, with D perhaps TRBD1 (6 bases). CDR3 length: 15 amino acids. V lost 0 bases and J lost 4, with 13 bases in between. Per germline, CDR1 SGDLS and CDR2 YYNGEE. CDR3 nucleotide sequence: TGTGCCAGCAGCGTAGCTAGGGGGGGCAGCTATGGCTACACCTTC. This translates into CASSVARGGSYGYTF.

The chain combines TRBV7-9 with TRBJ1-6, with D maybe TRBD1 (5 bases). Germline V CDR1 and CDR2: SEHNR, FQNEAQ (reference sequence). Between the trimmed V and J ends, which lost 1 base and 10 bases, there was a span of 11 bases. The length of the CDR3 is 14 residues. The CDR3, as DNA: TGTGCCAGCAGCTTAGTCCAGGGAAAGTCACCCCTCCACTTT. This codes for CASSLVQGKSPLHF.

The V gene is TRBV7-9, the J gene TRBJ2-7; D ambiguous. The CDR3 is made up of 16 amino acids. The germline CDR1 and CDR2 sequences are SEHNR and FQNEAQ (reference sequence). V dropped 5 bases and J dropped 2 bases, with 19 bases sitting between them. CDR3 nucleotides: TGTGCCAGCAGCCCACCTTCGGGTCTCAAAGCCTACGAGCAGTACTTC. This encodes CASSPPSGLKAYEQYF.

The rearrangement links TRBV28 to TRBJ1-1; TRBD1 might be the D (5 bases). The V gene lost 8 bases and the J gene lost 1 base, with 23 bases spanning the gap. Germline V gene lookup returns CDR1 MDHEN and CDR2 SYDVKM. This CDR3 region has 17 residues. CDR3 amino acids: CASHSKGLRDPNTEAFF. CDR3 bases: TGTGCCAGCCACTCTAAGGGGTTACGAGACCCGAACACTGAAGCTTTCTTT.

The V and J genes are TRBV27 and TRBJ2-1, with TRBD2 matching 15 bases. CDR3 length: 15 residues. Germline V CDR1 and CDR2: MNHEY, SMNVEV (reference sequence). V lost 3 bases, J lost 7 bases, and 1 base stayed unmatched. CDR3: CASSLGTSGRNEQFF. The CDR3 DNA reads as TGTGCCAGCAGTTTGGGGACTAGCGGGAGGAATGAGCAGTTCTTC.

The chain employs TRBV6-1 and TRBJ2-7, with D uncertain. Germline CDR1 reads MNHNS; CDR2 reads SASEGT. Trimming stripped 10 bases from V and 3 bases from J, with 16 bases between. The CDR3 has 13 amino acids. The DNA for the CDR3 is TGTGCCACTTCCCCTTTCTTTAACTACGAGCAGTACTTC. Protein: CATSPFFNYEQYF.

V usage is TRBV29-1 and J usage is TRBJ2-2; D may be TRBD2 (5 bases). CDR1 is SQVTM and CDR2 is ANQGSEA in the germline V gene. This CDR3 contains 14 residues. Trimming removed 7 bases at V and 2 bases at J, with 14 bases between. For the CDR3, the DNA is TGCAGCGGTGCGATGGCGGGCAACACCGGGGAGCTGTTTTTT. Translation: CSGAMAGNTGELFF.

The chain couples TRBV10-2 to TRBJ2-7; 8 bases are a match to TRBD1. Germline assignment: CDR1 WSHSY and CDR2 SAAADI. Trimming removed 6 bases from V and 1 base from J; junction bases left unmatched: 5. The CDR3 length is 14 residues. Here the CDR3 reads CASRGRQGSYEQYF. DNA for the CDR3: TGCGCCAGCAGGGGGAGACAGGGGTCCTACGAGCAGTACTTC.

The chain employs TRBV14 and TRBJ2-2; 9 nucleotides match TRBD2. The V gene's germline CDR1 is SGHDN and CDR2 FVKESK. The CDR3 has 15 residues. With 6 bases clipped from V and 5 bases from J, the junction kept 7 bases outside the gene matches. In DNA form, the CDR3 reads TGTGCCAGCAGACCCGGGACTAGCATGACCGGGGAGCTGTTTTTT. This gives the protein CASRPGTSMTGELFF.

This chain uses TRBV7-2 with TRBJ2-5, with D perhaps matching TRBD2 (7 bases). There are 16 residues in the CDR3. The germline V gene encodes CDR1 SGHTA and CDR2 FQGNSA. V was pared by 0 bases and J by 6 bases, with 17 bases between. CDR3 protein: CASSLAGGGSVKTQYF. The CDR3 nucleotides read TGTGCCAGCAGCTTAGCTGGGGGCGGGAGCGTTAAGACCCAGTACTTC.

The genes are TRBV28 and TRBJ1-4; D may be TRBD1 (5 bases). Germline V lookup: CDR1 MDHEN, CDR2 SYDVKM. V shed 5 bases and J shed 0 bases, with 16 bases lying between them. This CDR3 is 17 amino acids long. The CDR3 spells CASSPWGRAATNEKLFF. The DNA for the CDR3 is TGTGCCAGCAGTCCCTGGGGCAGGGCTGCAACTAATGAAAAACTGTTTTTT.

The V and J genes are TRBV7-9 and TRBJ2-1, with TRBD1 identical over 7 bases. V gave up 2 bases and J gave up 8 bases; unmatched junction bases: 9. This CDR3 is 15 amino acids long. Germline-derived CDR1 and CDR2 are SEHNR and FQNEAQ (reference sequence). The CDR3 region is CASSLSQGIVDEQFF. The CDR3 DNA reads as TGTGCCAGCAGCTTATCACAGGGGATAGTAGATGAGCAGTTCTTC.

The chain has TRBV28 and TRBJ2-7, with D uncertain. Per germline, CDR1 MDHEN and CDR2 SYDVKM. Trimming pared 3 bases from V and 2 bases from J, leaving 11 bases between. This CDR3 contains 14 residues. The CDR3 sequence: CASSFGGEPYEQYF. The CDR3 DNA reads as TGTGCCAGCAGTTTTGGCGGAGAACCCTACGAGCAGTACTTC.

The V gene is TRBV25-1, the J gene TRBJ1-1; possibly TRBD1 for D (6 bases). The CDR3 covers 13 residues. The germline V gene encodes CDR1 MGHDK and CDR2 SYGVNS. The V gene lost 4 bases and the J gene lost 3 bases, with 9 bases spanning the gap. CDR3 region: CASSVQGYTEAFF. The CDR3 DNA sequence: TGTGCCAGCAGTGTACAGGGATACACTGAAGCTTTCTTT.

The chain is built from TRBV6-4 and TRBJ2-1; D gene unclear. V lost 3 bases to trimming and J lost 7 bases, with 16 bases between them. The CDR3 length is 15 residues. Germline-derived CDR1 and CDR2 are MRHNA and SNTAGT. Here the CDR3 reads CASSDTRGAGNEQFF. CDR3 nucleotide sequence: TGTGCCAGCAGTGATACCCGCGGCGCTGGGAATGAGCAGTTCTTC.

The chain has TRBV30 and TRBJ2-2; 10 nucleotides align to TRBD1. Germline V gene sequence: CDR1 GTSNPN, CDR2 SVGIG (reference sequence). The CDR3 consists of 18 residues. V lost 3 bases to trimming and J lost 7 bases; unmatched junction nucleotides: 17. This CDR3 reads CAWSPNRWDRGSNGELFF. In nucleotides, the CDR3 is TGTGCCTGGAGCCCGAATAGGTGGGACAGGGGCAGTAACGGGGAGCTGTTTTTT.

The chain combines TRBV4-1 with TRBJ2-5; 14 bases line up with TRBD2. The CDR3 totals 17 residues. Germline V CDR1 and CDR2: MGHRA, YSYEKL. The V segment lost 6 bases and the J segment 1 base; nucleotides outside the gene matches: 7. The CDR3: CASRLTSGGALQETQYF. Here the CDR3 DNA reads TGCGCCAGCAGACTGACTAGCGGGGGGGCTCTCCAAGAGACCCAGTACTTC.

The chain recombines TRBV25-1 with TRBJ2-5; 12 bases map to TRBD1. The CDR3 length is 15 residues. CDR1 is MGHDK and CDR2 is SYGVNS in the germline V gene. With 6 bases clipped from V and 7 bases from J, the junction kept 9 bases outside the gene matches. The CDR3 loop reads CASRDSLGQGATQYF. The CDR3 DNA sequence: TGTGCCAGCAGAGATTCTTTGGGACAGGGGGCGACCCAGTACTTC.

Only a few counts were recorded for this clone. The chain carries TRBV29-1 and TRBJ1-2; unclear D gene. Germline V gene lookup returns CDR1 SQVTM and CDR2 ANQGSEA. V was trimmed by 1 base and J by 4 bases, leaving 13 bases between them. This CDR3 has 14 amino acids. CDR3 loop: CSVEVKGEGYGYTF. The CDR3 DNA is TGCAGCGTTGAAGTCAAGGGCGAGGGCTATGGCTACACCTTC.

V usage is TRBV15 and J usage is TRBJ2-7; the D gene is possibly TRBD1 (6 bases). V shed 4 bases and J shed 1 base, with 11 bases lying between them. Germline V gene lookup returns CDR1 LNHNV and CDR2 YYDKDF (reference sequence). There are 14 residues in the CDR3. CDR3: CATSIDRYSYEQYF. The CDR3 DNA follows: TGTGCCACCAGCATAGACAGGTATTCCTACGAGCAGTACTTC.

This rearrangement joins TRBV13 to TRBJ1-1; D is possibly TRBD1 (6 bases). CDR3 length: 15 residues. V was shortened by 6 bases and J by 0 bases, with 14 bases between the two germline ends. The germline V gene has CDR1 PRHDT and CDR2 FYEKMQ (reference sequence). Here the CDR3 reads CASSFVDSLNTEAFF. The CDR3 DNA is TGTGCCAGCAGTTTTGTGGACAGTCTGAACACTGAAGCTTTCTTT.

This rearrangement joins TRBV11-3 to TRBJ2-7, with 7 bases that match TRBD1. Trimming cost V 0 bases and J 4 bases; bases outside gene matches: 6. The CDR3 has 15 residues. The germline V gene encodes CDR1 SGHNT and CDR2 YENEEA. The CDR3 reads CASSLEGTERYEQYF. The CDR3 nucleotides read TGTGCCAGCAGCTTAGAAGGGACAGAACGATACGAGCAGTACTTC.